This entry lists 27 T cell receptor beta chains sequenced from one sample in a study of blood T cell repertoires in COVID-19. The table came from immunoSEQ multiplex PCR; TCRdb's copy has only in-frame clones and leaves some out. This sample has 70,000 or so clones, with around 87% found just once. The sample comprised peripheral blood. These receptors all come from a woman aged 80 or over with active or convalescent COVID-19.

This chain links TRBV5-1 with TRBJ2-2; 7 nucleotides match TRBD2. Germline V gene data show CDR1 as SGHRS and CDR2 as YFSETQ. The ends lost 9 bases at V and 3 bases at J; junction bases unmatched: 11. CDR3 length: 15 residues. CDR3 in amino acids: CATHHSAGDTGELFF. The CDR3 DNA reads TGCGCCACCCATCATTCGGCGGGGGACACCGGGGAGCTGTTTTTT.

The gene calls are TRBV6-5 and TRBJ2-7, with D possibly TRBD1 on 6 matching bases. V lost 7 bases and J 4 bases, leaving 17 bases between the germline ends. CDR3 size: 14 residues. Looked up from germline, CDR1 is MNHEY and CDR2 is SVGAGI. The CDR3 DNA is TGTGCCAGCACCCATGTGACAGGTCCGTACGAGCAGTACTTC. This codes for CASTHVTGPYEQYF.

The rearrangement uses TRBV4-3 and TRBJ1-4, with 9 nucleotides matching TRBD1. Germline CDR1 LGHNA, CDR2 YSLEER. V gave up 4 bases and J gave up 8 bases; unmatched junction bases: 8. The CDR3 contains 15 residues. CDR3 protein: CASSPVGTGNEKLFF. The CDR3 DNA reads TGCGCCAGCAGCCCCGTCGGGACAGGGAACGAAAAACTGTTTTTT.

CDR3 residues: CASSPSGVETDTQYF. CDR3 bases: TGTGCCAGTAGCCCTAGCGGGGTAGAGACAGATACGCAGTATTTT. This chain joins TRBV19 and TRBJ2-3; 9 bases align to TRBD2. The J segment lost 3 bases and the V segment lost 6 bases, leaving 7 bases of the junction unmatched. The CDR3 is 15 amino acids. CDR1 and CDR2 from the germline V gene are LNHDA and SQIVND (reference sequence).

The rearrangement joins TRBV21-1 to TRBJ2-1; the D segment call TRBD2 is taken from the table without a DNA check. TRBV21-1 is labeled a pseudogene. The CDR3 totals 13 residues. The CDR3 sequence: CASSRGSHNEQFF. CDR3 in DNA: TGTGCCAGCAGCCGAGGGTCACACAATGAGCAGTTCTTC.

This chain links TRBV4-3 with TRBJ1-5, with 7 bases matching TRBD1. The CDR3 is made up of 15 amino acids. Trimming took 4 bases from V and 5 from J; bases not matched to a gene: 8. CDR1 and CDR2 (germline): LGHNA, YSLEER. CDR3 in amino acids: CASSLSRDSDQPQHF. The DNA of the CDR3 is TGCGCCAGCAGCCTTTCCCGGGACAGCGATCAGCCCCAGCATTTT.

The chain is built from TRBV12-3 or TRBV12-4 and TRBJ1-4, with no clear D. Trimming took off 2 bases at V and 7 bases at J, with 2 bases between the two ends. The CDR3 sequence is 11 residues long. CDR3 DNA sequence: TGTGCCAGCAGTTTACGTGAAAAACTGTTTTTT. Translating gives CASSLREKLFF.

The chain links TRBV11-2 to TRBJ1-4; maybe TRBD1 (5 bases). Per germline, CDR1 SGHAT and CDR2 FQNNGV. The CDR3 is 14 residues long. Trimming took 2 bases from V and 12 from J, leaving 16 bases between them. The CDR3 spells CASSLQGARSELFF. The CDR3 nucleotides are TGTGCCAGCAGCTTACAGGGCGCACGATCTGAACTGTTTTTT.

The CDR3 here is CAHGTSSPYEQYF. CDR3 sequence (DNA): TGTGCCCACGGGACTAGCTCACCATACGAGCAGTACTTC. This rearrangement joins TRBV30 to TRBJ2-7; 9 nucleotides line up with TRBD2. CDR1 is GTSNPN and CDR2 is SVGIG in the germline V gene (reference sequence). The V gene end was trimmed by 8 bases and the J gene end by 4 bases; junction bases not matched to a gene: 9. The CDR3 is 13 amino acids.

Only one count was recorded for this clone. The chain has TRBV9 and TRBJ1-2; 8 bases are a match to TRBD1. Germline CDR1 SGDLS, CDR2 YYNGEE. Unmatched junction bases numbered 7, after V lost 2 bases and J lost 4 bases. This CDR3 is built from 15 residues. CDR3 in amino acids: CASSVRGQAVYGYTF. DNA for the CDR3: TGTGCCAGCAGCGTTAGGGGACAGGCGGTCTATGGCTACACCTTC.

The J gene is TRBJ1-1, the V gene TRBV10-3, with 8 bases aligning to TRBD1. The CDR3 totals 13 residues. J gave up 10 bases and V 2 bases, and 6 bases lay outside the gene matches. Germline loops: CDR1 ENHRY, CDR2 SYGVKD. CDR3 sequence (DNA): TGTGCCATCAGTGAGGGACAGGGAGGAAGAGCTTTCTTT. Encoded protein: CAISEGQGGRAFF.

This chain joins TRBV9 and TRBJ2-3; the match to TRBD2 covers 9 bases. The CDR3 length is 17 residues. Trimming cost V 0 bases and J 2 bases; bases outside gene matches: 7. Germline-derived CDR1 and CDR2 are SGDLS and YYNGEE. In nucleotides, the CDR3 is TGTGCCAGCAGCGTAGCCGGGCTAGCGGGGTTCACAGATACGCAGTATTTT. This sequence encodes CASSVAGLAGFTDTQYF.

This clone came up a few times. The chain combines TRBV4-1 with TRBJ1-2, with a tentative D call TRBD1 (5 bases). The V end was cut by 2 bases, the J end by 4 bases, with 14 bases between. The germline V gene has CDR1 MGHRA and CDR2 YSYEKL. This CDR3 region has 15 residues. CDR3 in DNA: TGCGCCAGCAGCCAACCGGGCAGGGCCTTCTATGGCTACACCTTC. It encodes CASSQPGRAFYGYTF.

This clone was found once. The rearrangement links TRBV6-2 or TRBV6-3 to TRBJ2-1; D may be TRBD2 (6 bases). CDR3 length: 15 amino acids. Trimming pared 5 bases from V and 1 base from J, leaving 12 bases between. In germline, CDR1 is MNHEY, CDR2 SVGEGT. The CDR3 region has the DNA TGTGCCAGCAGTCGACTAGTTGGATCCTACAATGAGCAGTTCTTC. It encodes CASSRLVGSYNEQFF.

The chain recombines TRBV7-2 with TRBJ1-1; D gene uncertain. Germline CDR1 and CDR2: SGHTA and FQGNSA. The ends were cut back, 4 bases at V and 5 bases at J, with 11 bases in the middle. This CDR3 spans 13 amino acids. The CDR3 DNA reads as TGTGCCAGCAGCTGGAGGTTGGGGACTGAAGCTTTCTTT. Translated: CASSWRLGTEAFF.

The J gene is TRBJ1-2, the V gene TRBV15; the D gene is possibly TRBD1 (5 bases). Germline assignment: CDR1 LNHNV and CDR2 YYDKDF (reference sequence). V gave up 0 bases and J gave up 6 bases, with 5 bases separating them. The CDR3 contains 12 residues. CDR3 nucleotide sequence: TGTGCCACCAGCAGAGAGGGGCATGGCTACACCTTC. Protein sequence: CATSREGHGYTF.

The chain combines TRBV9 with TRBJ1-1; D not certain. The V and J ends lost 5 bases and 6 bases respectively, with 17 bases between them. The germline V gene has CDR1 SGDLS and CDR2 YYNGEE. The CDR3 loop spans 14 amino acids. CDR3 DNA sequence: TGTGCCAGCAGTATAAACAGCTACCCCCCTGAAGCTTTCTTT. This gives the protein CASSINSYPPEAFF.

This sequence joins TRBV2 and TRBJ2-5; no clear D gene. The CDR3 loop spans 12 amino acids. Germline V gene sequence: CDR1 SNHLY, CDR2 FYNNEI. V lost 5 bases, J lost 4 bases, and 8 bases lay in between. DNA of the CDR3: TGTGCCAGCAGTTTTAGTGGAGAGACCCAGTACTTC. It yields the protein CASSFSGETQYF.

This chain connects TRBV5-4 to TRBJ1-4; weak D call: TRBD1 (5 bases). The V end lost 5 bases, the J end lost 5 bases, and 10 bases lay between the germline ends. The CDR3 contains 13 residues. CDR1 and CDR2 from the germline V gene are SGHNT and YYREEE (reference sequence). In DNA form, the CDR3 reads TGTGCCAGCAGAAGTCAGGGAAATGAAAAACTGTTTTTT. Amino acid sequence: CASRSQGNEKLFF.

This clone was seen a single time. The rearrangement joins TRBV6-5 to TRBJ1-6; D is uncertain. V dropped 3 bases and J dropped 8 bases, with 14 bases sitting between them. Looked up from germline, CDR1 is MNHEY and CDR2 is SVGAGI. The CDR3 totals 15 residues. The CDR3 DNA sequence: TGTGCCAGCAGTTATTCAGCAGTTCAGGATTCACCCCTCCACTTT. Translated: CASSYSAVQDSPLHF.

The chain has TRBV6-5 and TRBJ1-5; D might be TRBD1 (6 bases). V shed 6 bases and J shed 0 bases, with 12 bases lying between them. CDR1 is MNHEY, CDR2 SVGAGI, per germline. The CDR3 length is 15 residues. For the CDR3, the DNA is TGTGCCAGCAGGCTAACAGGGAGTAGCAATCAGCCCCAGCATTTT. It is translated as CASRLTGSSNQPQHF.

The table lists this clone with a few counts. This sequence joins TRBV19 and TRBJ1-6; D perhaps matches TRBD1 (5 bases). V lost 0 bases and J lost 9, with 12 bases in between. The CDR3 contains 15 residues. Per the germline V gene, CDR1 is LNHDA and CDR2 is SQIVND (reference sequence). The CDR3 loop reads CASSIEGHISSPLHF. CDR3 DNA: TGTGCCAGTAGTATAGAAGGACATATAAGTTCACCCCTCCACTTT.

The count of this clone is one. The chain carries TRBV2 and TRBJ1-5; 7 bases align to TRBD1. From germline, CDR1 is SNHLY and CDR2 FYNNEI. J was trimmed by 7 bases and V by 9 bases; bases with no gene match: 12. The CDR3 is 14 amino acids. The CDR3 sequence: CASSRQGPGQPQHF. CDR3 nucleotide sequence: TGTGCCAGTTCAAGACAGGGTCCCGGACAGCCCCAGCATTTT.

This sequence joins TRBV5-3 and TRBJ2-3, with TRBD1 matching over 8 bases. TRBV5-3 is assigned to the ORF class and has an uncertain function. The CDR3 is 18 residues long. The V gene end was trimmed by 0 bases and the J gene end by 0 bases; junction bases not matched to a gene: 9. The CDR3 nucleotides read TGTGCCAGAAGCTTGGCCTCTTTTGGACAGGGAAGCACAGATACGCAGTATTTT. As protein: CARSLASFGQGSTDTQYF.

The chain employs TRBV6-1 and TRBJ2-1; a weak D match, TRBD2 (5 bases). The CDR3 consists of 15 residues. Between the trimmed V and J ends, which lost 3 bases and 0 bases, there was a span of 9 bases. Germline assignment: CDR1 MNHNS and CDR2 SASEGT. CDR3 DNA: TGTGCCAGCAGTGAGAGGGTGGGCTCCTACAATGAGCAGTTCTTC. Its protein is CASSERVGSYNEQFF.

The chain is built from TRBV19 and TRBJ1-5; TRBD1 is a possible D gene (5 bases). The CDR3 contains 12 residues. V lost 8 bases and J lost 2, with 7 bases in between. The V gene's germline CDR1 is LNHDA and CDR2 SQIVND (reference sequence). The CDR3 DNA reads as TGTGCCAGTGCACAGGGCAATCAGCCCCAGCATTTT. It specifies CASAQGNQPQHF.

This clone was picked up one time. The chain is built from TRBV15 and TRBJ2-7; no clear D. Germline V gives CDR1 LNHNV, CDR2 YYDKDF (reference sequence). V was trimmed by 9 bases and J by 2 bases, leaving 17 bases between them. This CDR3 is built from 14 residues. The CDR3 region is CATSSRSRTYEQYF. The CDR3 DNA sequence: TGTGCCACTTCTTCGCGGAGTCGGACCTACGAGCAGTACTTC.